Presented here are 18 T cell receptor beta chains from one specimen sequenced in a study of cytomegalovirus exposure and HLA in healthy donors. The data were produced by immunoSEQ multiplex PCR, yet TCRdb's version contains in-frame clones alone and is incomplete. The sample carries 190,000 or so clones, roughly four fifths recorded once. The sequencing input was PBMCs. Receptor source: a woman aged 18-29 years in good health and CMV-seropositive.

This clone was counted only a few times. CDR3 protein: CASSIERTGRSPLHF. The DNA of the CDR3 is TGTGCCAGTAGTATCGAAAGGACAGGGAGATCACCCCTCCACTTT. The V and J genes are TRBV19 and TRBJ1-6; 8 nucleotides agree with TRBD1. The V and J ends lost 3 bases and 10 bases, in that order; junction bases with no gene match: 8. The CDR3 loop spans 15 amino acids. Germline CDR1 reads LNHDA; CDR2 reads SQIVND (reference sequence). The full variable domain, its missing parts supplied by reference TRBV19 and TRBJ1-6, is DGGITQSPKYLFRKEGQNVTLSCEQNLNHDAMYWYRQDPGQGLRLIYYSQIVNDFQKGDIAEGYSVSREKKESFPLTVTSAQKNPTAFYLCASSIERTGRSPLHFGNGTRLTVT.

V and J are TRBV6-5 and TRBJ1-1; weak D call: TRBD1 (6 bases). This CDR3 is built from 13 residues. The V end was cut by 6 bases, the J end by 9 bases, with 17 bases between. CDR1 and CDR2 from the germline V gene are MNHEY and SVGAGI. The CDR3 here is CASSTKQGSKAFF. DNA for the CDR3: TGTGCCAGCAGCACTAAACAGGGTTCGAAAGCTTTCTTT.

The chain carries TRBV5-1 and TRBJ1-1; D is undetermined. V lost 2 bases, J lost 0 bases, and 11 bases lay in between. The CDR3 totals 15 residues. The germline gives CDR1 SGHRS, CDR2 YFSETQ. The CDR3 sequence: CASSLLRGMNTEAFF. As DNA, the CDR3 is TGCGCCAGCAGCTTATTGCGCGGGATGAACACTGAAGCTTTCTTT.

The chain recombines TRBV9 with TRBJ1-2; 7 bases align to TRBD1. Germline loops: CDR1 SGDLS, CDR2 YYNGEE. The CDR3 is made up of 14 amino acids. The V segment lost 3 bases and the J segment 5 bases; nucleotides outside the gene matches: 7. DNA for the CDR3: TGTGCCAGCAGCGAGGGGAACAGGGGTTATGGCTACACCTTC. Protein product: CASSEGNRGYGYTF. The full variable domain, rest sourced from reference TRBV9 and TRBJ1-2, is DSGVTQTPKHLITATGQRVTLRCSPRSGDLSVYWYQQSLDQGLQFLIQYYNGEERAKGNILERFSAQQFPDLHSELNLSSLELGDSALYFCASSEGNRGYGYTFGSGTRLTVV.

CDR3 amino acids: CASSAFGRDRGRGETQYF. The CDR3 DNA reads as TGTGCCAGCAGCGCCTTCGGTAGGGACAGGGGGCGCGGAGAGACCCAGTACTTC. V gene TRBV27 combines with J gene TRBJ2-5; 12 nucleotides match TRBD1. This CDR3 contains 18 residues. CDR1 is MNHEY, CDR2 SMNVEV, per germline (reference sequence). V lost 6 bases to trimming and J lost 4 bases; unmatched junction nucleotides: 15.

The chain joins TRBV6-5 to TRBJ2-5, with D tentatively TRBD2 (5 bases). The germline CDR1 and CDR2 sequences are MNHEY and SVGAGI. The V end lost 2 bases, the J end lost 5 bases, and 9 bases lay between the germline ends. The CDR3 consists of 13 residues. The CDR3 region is CASSYGGGETQYF. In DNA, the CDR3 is TGTGCCAGCAGTTACGGTGGCGGGGAGACCCAGTACTTC.

CDR3 residues: CASSLHPLAGLGDTQYF. CDR3 DNA: TGTGCCAGCAGCCTTCACCCCCTAGCGGGTCTAGGGGATACGCAGTATTTT. The chain combines TRBV9 with TRBJ2-3, with 8 bases identical to TRBD2. Germline V gives CDR1 SGDLS, CDR2 YYNGEE. Germline trimming cut 4 bases from V and 6 bases from J; bases unmatched to any gene: 16. CDR3 length: 17 amino acids.

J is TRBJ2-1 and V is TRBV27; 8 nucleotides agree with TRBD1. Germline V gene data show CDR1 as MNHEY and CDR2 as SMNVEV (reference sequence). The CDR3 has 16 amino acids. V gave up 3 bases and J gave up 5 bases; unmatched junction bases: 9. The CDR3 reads CASSFLPGQVNNEQFF. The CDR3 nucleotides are TGTGCCAGCAGTTTCCTCCCGGGACAGGTGAACAATGAGCAGTTCTTC.

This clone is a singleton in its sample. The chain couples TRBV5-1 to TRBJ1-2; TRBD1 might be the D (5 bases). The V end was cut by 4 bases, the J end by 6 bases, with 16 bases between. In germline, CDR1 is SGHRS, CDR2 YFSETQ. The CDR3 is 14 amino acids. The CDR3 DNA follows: TGCGCCAGCAGCCCTCGGAGGGGATCGAATGGCTACACCTTC. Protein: CASSPRRGSNGYTF.

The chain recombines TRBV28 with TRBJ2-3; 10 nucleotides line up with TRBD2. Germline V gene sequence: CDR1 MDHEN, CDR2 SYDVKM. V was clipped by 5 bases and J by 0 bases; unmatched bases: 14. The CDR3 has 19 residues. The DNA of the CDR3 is TGTGCCAGCAGTGGGGCCGAAATAGCGGGGGGTATGAGCACAGATACGCAGTATTTT. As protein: CASSGAEIAGGMSTDTQYF.

CDR3: CASSYSGYNEQFF. For the CDR3, the DNA is TGTGCCAGCAGTTACTCCGGCTACAATGAGCAGTTCTTC. The rearrangement uses TRBV6-5 and TRBJ2-1, with no clear D. Germline loops: CDR1 MNHEY, CDR2 SVGAGI. Trimming pared 0 bases from V and 3 bases from J, leaving 3 bases between. The CDR3 has 13 residues.

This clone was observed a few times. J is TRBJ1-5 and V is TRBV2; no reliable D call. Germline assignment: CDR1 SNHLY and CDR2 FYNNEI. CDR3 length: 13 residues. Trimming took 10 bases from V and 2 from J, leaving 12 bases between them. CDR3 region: CATSPFGNQPQHF. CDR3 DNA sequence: TGTGCCACGAGCCCTTTCGGCAATCAGCCCCAGCATTTT.

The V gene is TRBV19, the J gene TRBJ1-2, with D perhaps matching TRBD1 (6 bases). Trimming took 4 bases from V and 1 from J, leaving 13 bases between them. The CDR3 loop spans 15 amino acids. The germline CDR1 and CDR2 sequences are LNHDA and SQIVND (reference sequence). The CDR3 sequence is CASSTQGRVNYGYTF. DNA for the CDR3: TGTGCCAGTAGTACACAGGGCAGGGTTAACTATGGCTACACCTTC.

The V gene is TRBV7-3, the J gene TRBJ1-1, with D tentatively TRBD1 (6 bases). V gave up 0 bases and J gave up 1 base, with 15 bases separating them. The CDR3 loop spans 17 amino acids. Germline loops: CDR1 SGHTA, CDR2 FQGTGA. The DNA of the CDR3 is TGTGCCAGCAGCTTAACTGGGGGTTTGACAGGGAACACTGAAGCTTTCTTT. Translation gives CASSLTGGLTGNTEAFF.

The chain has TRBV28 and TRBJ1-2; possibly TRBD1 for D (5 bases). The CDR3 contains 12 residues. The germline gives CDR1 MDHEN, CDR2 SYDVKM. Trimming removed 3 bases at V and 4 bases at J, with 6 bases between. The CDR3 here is CASSLTAYGYTF. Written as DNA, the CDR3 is TGTGCCAGCAGTTTGACAGCCTATGGCTACACCTTC.

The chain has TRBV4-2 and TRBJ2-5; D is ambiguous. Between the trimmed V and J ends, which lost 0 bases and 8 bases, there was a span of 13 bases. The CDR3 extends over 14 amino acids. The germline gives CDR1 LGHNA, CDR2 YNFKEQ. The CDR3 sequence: CASSQEATLQTQYF. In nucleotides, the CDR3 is TGTGCCAGCAGCCAAGAGGCAACCCTTCAAACCCAGTACTTC.

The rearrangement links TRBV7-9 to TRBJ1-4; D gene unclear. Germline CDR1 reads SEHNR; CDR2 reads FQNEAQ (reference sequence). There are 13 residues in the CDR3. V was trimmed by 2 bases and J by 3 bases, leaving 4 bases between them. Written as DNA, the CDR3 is TGTGCCAGCAGCTTACCTGCTAATGAAAAACTGTTTTTT. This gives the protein CASSLPANEKLFF.

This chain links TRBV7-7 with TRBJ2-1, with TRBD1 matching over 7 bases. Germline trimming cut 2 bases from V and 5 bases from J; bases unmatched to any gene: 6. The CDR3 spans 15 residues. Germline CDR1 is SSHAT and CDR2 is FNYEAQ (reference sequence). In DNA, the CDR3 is TGTGCCAGCAGCTTATCGGGACAGACCAACAATGAGCAGTTCTTC. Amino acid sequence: CASSLSGQTNNEQFF. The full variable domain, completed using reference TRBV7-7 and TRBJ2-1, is GAGVSQSPRYKVTKRGQDVTLRCDPISSHATLYWYQQALGQGPEFLTYFNYEAQPDKSGLPSDRFSAERPEGSISTLTIQRTEQRDSAMYRCASSLSGQTNNEQFFGPGTRLTVL.